Following are 20 T cell receptor beta chains from one sample sequenced in a study of T cells in Graves' hyperthyroidism and ophthalmopathy. There were TCR beta CDR3 regions amplified from RNA transcripts. The HTBI set primed first-round TCR CDR3 RT-PCR. TCRdb redid the calling of the multiplex PCR reads with MiXCR, one entry per CDR3 protein. The sample consists of about 600,000 distinct CDR3 sequences, roughly a sixth of them appearing once. The sequenced sample consisted of blood. The receptors originated from a woman aged 40 to 50 with Graves' ophthalmopathy.

This clonotype was recorded at least ten times. V usage is TRBV2 and J usage is TRBJ2-3, with D unclear. CDR1 and CDR2 from the germline V gene are SNHLY and FYNNEI. V lost 9 bases, J lost 4 bases, and 11 bases lay in between. The CDR3 is 12 residues long. CDR3 sequence (DNA): TGTGCCAGACGTGGGCGGCCAGATACGCAGTATTTT. Its translation: CARRGRPDTQYF.

This clonotype was recorded many times. J is TRBJ2-7 and V is TRBV29-1; 14 bases map to TRBD2. Germline V gene sequence: CDR1 SQVTM, CDR2 ANQGSEA. The CDR3 has 14 amino acids. The V and J ends lost 3 bases and 4 bases, in that order; junction bases with no gene match: 2. CDR3 DNA sequence: TGCAGCGTTGATGGGACTAGCGGGAGTTACGAGCAGTACTTC. This translates into CSVDGTSGSYEQYF.

The table lists this clonotype with a few counts. The chain couples TRBV5-1 to TRBJ2-6; possibly TRBD1 for D (5 bases). Germline V gene lookup returns CDR1 SGHRS and CDR2 YFSETQ. The V end was cut by 1 base, the J end by 3 bases, with 8 bases between. CDR3 size: 15 residues. CDR3 nucleotides: TGCGCCAGCAGCTTGAGCAGGGTTGGGGCCAACGTCCTGACTTTC. This gives the protein CASSLSRVGANVLTF. The whole variable domain, remainder taken from reference TRBV5-1 and TRBJ2-6, is KAGVTQTPRYLIKTRGQQVTLSCSPISGHRSVSWYQQTPGQGLQFLFEYFSETQRNKGNFPGRFSGRQFSNSRSEMNVSTLELGDSALYLCASSLSRVGANVLTFGAGSRLTVL.

This clonotype was observed at least ten times. This sequence joins TRBV12-3 or TRBV12-4 and TRBJ2-7; TRBD1 matches 7 bases. The CDR3 runs 15 residues. With 0 bases clipped from V and 2 bases from J, the junction kept 4 bases outside the gene matches. CDR3 protein: CASSLAGTAPYEQYF. CDR3 bases: TGTGCCAGCAGTTTAGCGGGGACAGCTCCCTACGAGCAGTACTTC.

This clonotype was recorded at least ten times. The chain joins TRBV12-3 or TRBV12-4 to TRBJ1-5; perhaps TRBD1 as D (5 bases). CDR3 length: 15 residues. Trimming took off 4 bases at V and 0 bases at J, with 10 bases between the two ends. The CDR3 DNA follows: TGTGCCAGCAGTTCGACTGACAGTAGCAATCAGCCCCAGCATTTT. Its translation is CASSSTDSSNQPQHF.

In this sample, this clonotype turned up a few times. V is TRBV29-1 and J is TRBJ1-5, with D uncertain. CDR1 is SQVTM, CDR2 ANQGSEA, per germline. Trimming left V 6 bases short and J 4 bases short, with 16 bases between. The CDR3 contains 14 residues. CDR3 amino acids: CSVSDGLLNQPQHF. CDR3 DNA sequence: TGCAGCGTCTCGGACGGCCTACTAAATCAGCCCCAGCATTTT.

This clonotype was seen at least ten times. At one end the junction does not follow the germline gene, possibly because of a read error. The V call is TRBV20-1, the J call TRBJ2-7, with a weak D call TRBD2 (5 bases). CDR3 length equals 14 residues. In germline, CDR1 is DFQATT, CDR2 SNEGSKA (reference sequence). CDR3 nucleotides: TGCAGTGGGGTAGGCGGGCGCTTATCCTCCGAGCAGTACTTC. Residues: CSGVGGRLSSEQYF.

A note on this clonotype: Without the conserved terminal phenylalanine or tryptophan, this CDR3 likely stems from a read error. The chain has TRBV6-9 and TRBJ2-7; TRBD2 might be the D (7 bases). V was clipped by 3 bases and J by 2 bases, with 14 bases between them. CDR3 size: 15 residues. CDR1 and CDR2 (germline): MNHGY, SVAAGI. The CDR3 coding sequence is TGTGCCAGCAGTTACGACGGCGGGGGCGCCTACGAGCAGTACTCC. As protein: CASSYDGGGAYEQYS.

This clonotype was found many times. V and J are TRBV27 and TRBJ2-2; D possibly corresponds to TRBD2 (6 bases). This CDR3 comprises 13 residues. Germline CDR1 and CDR2: MNHEY and SMNVEV (reference sequence). V was trimmed by 7 bases and J by 9 bases, leaving 15 bases between them. CDR3 sequence reads: CASKETRGRELFF. The CDR3 DNA is TGTGCCAGCAAGGAGACTAGGGGCCGGGAGCTGTTTTTT.

The chain links TRBV6-1 to TRBJ2-1; 11 bases match TRBD2. V was pared by 6 bases and J by 4 bases, with 11 bases of the junction left unmatched. The V gene's germline CDR1 is MNHNS and CDR2 SASEGT. The CDR3 sequence is 17 residues long. For the CDR3, the DNA is TGTGCCAGCAGAGGTCCTAGCGGGGGGAATTATTACAATGAGCAGTTCTTC. This sequence encodes CASRGPSGGNYYNEQFF.

This clonotype appeared a few times. The chain recombines TRBV3-1 with TRBJ2-1; D uncertain. Per the germline V gene, CDR1 is LGHDT and CDR2 is YNNKEL (reference sequence). V lost 0 bases and J 9 bases, leaving 9 bases between the germline ends. This CDR3 contains 13 residues. The CDR3 sequence: CASSQEESLEQFF. CDR3 DNA sequence: TGTGCCAGCAGCCAAGAAGAGTCCCTTGAGCAGTTCTTC.

This clonotype was counted many times. This sequence joins TRBV10-3 and TRBJ1-1; D perhaps matches TRBD1 (6 bases). Germline-derived CDR1 and CDR2 are ENHRY and SYGVKD. The CDR3 has 15 amino acids. The V and J ends lost 0 bases and 2 bases respectively, with 10 bases between them. The CDR3 loop reads CAISESGQSNTEAFF. For the CDR3, the DNA is TGTGCCATCAGTGAGTCCGGACAGAGCAACACTGAAGCTTTCTTT.

This clonotype showed up many times. The chain employs TRBV27 and TRBJ2-5; possibly TRBD1 or TRBD2 for D (6 bases each). Trimming pared 4 bases from V and 5 bases from J, leaving 17 bases between. CDR3 length equals 15 residues. The germline CDR1 and CDR2 sequences are MNHEY and SMNVEV (reference sequence). This CDR3 reads CASSSAQGGLETQYF. The CDR3 nucleotides are TGTGCCAGCAGTTCGGCACAGGGAGGATTGGAGACCCAGTACTTC.

The rearrangement uses TRBV2 and TRBJ1-4; D is ambiguous. Trimming pared 6 bases from V and 5 bases from J, leaving 13 bases between. Germline CDR1 is SNHLY and CDR2 is FYNNEI. The CDR3 covers 14 residues. CDR3 in amino acids: CASRETPTNEKLFF. CDR3 nucleotides: TGTGCCAGCAGGGAGACCCCGACCAATGAAAAACTGTTTTTT.

CDR3 sequence reads: CSAVTGRSDTQYF. The CDR3 bases are TGCAGTGCCGTGACAGGGAGGTCGGATACGCAGTATTTT. This chain connects TRBV20-1 to TRBJ2-3; maybe TRBD1 (7 bases). The CDR3 totals 13 residues. The V gene lost 6 bases and the J gene lost 6 bases, with 16 bases spanning the gap. Germline CDR1 DFQATT, CDR2 SNEGSKA (reference sequence).

The chain joins TRBV6-1 to TRBJ1-3; TRBD1 is a possible D gene (5 bases). V lost 5 bases to trimming and J lost 3 bases, with 11 bases between them. This CDR3 has 14 residues. Per germline, CDR1 MNHNS and CDR2 SASEGT. Written as DNA, the CDR3 is TGTGCCAGCAGTCCCGGGAGGGGTGGAAACACCATATATTTT. Its protein product is CASSPGRGGNTIYF.

This chain links TRBV4-2 with TRBJ1-2, with D hard to call. The germline V gene encodes CDR1 LGHNA and CDR2 YNFKEQ. Trimming pared 4 bases from V and 5 bases from J, leaving 14 bases between. The CDR3 sequence is 14 residues long. The CDR3 here is CASSLQLEDYGYTF. The DNA for the CDR3 is TGTGCCAGCAGCCTACAATTGGAGGATTATGGCTACACCTTC.

This clonotype was counted a few times. This rearrangement joins TRBV19 to TRBJ1-5, with D possibly TRBD1 on 6 matching bases. Germline assignment: CDR1 LNHDA and CDR2 SQIVND (reference sequence). This CDR3 contains 14 residues. Trimming pared 6 bases from V and 6 bases from J, leaving 15 bases between. The CDR3 DNA reads TGTGCCAGTAGGGATAGACAGGTCGGTCAGCCCCAGCATTTT. It is translated as CASRDRQVGQPQHF.

This clonotype was recorded many times. J is TRBJ2-1 and V is TRBV6-1, with TRBD2 matching over 7 bases. The CDR3 loop spans 15 amino acids. The trim removed 6 bases at V and 0 bases at J, leaving 5 bases unmatched. CDR1 MNHNS and CDR2 SASEGT come from the germline V gene. The CDR3 loop reads CASSASGTSYNEQFF. Written as DNA, the CDR3 is TGTGCCAGCAGCGCAAGCGGGACCTCCTACAATGAGCAGTTCTTC.

This clonotype was seen at least ten times. The V gene is TRBV18, the J gene TRBJ2-7; a possible D gene is TRBD1 (6 bases). The CDR3 contains 14 residues. Germline V gene data show CDR1 as KGHSH and CDR2 as LQKENI. V shed 4 bases and J shed 3 bases, with 13 bases lying between them. CDR3 bases: TGTGCCAGCTCACAACAGGGTCCAGGCTACGAGCAGTACTTC. It yields the protein CASSQQGPGYEQYF.